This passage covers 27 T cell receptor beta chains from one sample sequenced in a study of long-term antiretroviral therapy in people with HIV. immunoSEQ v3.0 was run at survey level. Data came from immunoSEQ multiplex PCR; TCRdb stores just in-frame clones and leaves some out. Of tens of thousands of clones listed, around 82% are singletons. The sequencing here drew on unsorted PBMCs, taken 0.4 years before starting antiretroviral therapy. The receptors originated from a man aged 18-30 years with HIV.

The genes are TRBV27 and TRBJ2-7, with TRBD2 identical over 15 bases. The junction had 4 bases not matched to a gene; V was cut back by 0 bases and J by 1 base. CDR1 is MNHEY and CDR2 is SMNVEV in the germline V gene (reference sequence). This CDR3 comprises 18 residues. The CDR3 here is CASSLSGLAGGGSYEQYF. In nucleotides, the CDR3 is TGTGCCAGCAGTTTATCGGGACTAGCGGGGGGCGGTTCCTACGAGCAGTACTTC.

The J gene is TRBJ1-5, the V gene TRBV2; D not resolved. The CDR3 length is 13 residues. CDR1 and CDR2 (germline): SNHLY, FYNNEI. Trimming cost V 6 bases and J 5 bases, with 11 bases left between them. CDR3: CASREQLYQPQHF. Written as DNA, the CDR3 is TGTGCCAGCAGGGAACAGCTTTATCAGCCCCAGCATTTT. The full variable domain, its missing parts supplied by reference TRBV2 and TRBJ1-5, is EPEVTQTPSHQVTQMGQEVILRCVPISNHLYFYWYRQILGQKVEFLVSFYNNEISEKSEIFDDQFSVERPDGSNFTLKIRSTKLEDSAMYFCASREQLYQPQHFGDGTRLSIL.

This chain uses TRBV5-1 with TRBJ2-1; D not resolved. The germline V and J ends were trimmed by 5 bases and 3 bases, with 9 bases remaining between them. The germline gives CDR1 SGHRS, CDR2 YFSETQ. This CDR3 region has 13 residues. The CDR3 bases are TGCGCCAGCAGGAGACAAGACTACAATGAGCAGTTCTTC. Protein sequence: CASRRQDYNEQFF.

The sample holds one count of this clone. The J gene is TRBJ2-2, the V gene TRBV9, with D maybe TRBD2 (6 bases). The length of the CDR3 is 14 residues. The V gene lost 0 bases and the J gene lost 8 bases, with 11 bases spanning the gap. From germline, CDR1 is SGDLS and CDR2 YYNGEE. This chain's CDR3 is CASSVAGTAGELFF. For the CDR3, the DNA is TGTGCCAGCAGCGTAGCCGGGACTGCTGGGGAGCTGTTTTTT.

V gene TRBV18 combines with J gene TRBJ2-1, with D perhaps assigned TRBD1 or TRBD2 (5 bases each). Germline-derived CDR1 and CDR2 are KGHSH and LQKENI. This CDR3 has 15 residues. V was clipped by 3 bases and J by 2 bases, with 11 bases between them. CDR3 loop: CASSPRWDAYNEQFF. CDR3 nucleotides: TGTGCCAGCTCACCTCGGTGGGACGCCTACAATGAGCAGTTCTTC. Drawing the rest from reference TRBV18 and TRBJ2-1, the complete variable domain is NAGVMQNPRHLVRRRGQEARLRCSPMKGHSHVYWYRQLPEEGLKFMVYLQKENIIDESGMPKERFSAEFPKEGPSILRIQQVVRGDSAAYFCASSPRWDAYNEQFFGPGTRLTVL.

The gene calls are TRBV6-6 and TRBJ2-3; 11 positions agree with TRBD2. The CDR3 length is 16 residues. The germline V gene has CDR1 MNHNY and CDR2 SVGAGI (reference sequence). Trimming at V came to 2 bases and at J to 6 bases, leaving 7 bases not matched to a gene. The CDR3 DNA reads TGTGCCAGCAGTTACCCTGCTAGCGGGGGGTACGATACGCAGTATTTT. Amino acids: CASSYPASGGYDTQYF.

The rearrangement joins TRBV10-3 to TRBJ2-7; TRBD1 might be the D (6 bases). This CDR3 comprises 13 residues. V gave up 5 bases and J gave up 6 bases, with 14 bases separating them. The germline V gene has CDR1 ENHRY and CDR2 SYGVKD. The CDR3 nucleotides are TGTGCCATCAGTCTCAGGGGAGCGCTCGAGCAGTACTTC. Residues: CAISLRGALEQYF.

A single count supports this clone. DNA for the CDR3: TGCGCCAGCAGCCAAGATCCTGGGACAGCGAGCAATCAGCCCCAGCATTTT. Amino acids: CASSQDPGTASNQPQHF. The V call is TRBV4-1, the J call TRBJ1-5, with TRBD1 matching over 7 bases. Germline V gene data show CDR1 as MGHRA and CDR2 as YSYEKL. V lost 0 bases to trimming and J lost 1 base; unmatched junction nucleotides: 6. This CDR3 is 17 amino acids long.

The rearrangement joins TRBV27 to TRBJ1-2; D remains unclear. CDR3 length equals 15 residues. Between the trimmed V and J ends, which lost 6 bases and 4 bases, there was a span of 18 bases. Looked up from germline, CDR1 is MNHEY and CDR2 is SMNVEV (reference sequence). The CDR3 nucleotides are TGTGCCAGCAGCTATTCCCCGGACGGCCTCTATGGCTACACCTTC. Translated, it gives CASSYSPDGLYGYTF.

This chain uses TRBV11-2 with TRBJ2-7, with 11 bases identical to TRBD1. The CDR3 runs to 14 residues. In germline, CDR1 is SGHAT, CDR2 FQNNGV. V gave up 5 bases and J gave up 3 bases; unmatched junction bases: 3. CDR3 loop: CASSQGTGGYEQYF. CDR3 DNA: TGTGCCAGCAGCCAAGGGACAGGGGGCTACGAGCAGTACTTC.

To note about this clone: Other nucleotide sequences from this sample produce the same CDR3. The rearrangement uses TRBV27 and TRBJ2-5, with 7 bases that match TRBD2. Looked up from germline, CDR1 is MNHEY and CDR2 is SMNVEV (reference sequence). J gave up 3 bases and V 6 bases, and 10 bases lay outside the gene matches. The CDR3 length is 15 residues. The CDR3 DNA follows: TGTGCCAGCAGCCCGCTGGGGCGGGGGAAAGAGACCCAGTACTTC. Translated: CASSPLGRGKETQYF.

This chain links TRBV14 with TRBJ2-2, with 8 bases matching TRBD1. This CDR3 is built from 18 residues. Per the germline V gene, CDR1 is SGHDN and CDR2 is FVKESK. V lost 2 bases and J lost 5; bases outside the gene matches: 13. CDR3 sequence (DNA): TGTGCCAGCAGCCAATACCCTTATCAGGGGGCAGGGACCGGGGAGCTGTTTTTT. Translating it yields CASSQYPYQGAGTGELFF.

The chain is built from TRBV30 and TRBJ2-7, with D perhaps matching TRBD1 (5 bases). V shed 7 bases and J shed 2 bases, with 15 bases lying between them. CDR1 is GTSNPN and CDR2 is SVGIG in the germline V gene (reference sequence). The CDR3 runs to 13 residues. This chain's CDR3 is CASVRGRTYEQYF. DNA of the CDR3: TGTGCCTCCGTTAGGGGCCGAACCTACGAGCAGTACTTC.

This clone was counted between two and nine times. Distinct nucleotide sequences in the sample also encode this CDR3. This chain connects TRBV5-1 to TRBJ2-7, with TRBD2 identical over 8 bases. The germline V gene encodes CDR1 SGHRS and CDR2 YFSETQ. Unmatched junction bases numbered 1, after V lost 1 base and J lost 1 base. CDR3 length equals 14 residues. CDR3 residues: CASSLSGGSYEQYF. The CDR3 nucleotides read TGCGCCAGCAGCTTGAGCGGGGGTTCCTACGAGCAGTACTTC.

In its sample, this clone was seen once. CDR3 loop: CATRIGQGAYNEQFF. CDR3 in DNA: TGTGCCACCAGGATCGGACAGGGGGCCTACAATGAGCAGTTCTTC. The rearrangement links TRBV15 to TRBJ2-1; TRBD1 matches at 10 bases. Germline CDR1 is LNHNV and CDR2 is YYDKDF (reference sequence). The CDR3 length is 15 residues. Losses at the gene ends were 6 bases for V and 2 bases for J; bases not matched to a gene: 4.

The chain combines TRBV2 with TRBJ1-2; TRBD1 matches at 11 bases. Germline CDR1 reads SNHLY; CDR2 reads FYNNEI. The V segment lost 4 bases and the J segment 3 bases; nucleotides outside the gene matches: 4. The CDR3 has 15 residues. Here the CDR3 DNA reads TGTGCCAGCAGTGTCCAGGGACAGGGGGACTATGGCTACACCTTC. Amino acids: CASSVQGQGDYGYTF.

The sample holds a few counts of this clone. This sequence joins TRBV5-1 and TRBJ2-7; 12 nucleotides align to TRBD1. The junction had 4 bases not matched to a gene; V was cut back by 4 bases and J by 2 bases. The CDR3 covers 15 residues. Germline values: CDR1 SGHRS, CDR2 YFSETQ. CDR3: CASSPGTGGPYEQYF. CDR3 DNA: TGCGCCAGCAGCCCGGGGACAGGGGGCCCCTACGAGCAGTACTTC.

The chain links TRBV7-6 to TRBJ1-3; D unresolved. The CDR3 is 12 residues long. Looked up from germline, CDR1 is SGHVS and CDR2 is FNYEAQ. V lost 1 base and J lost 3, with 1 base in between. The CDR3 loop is CASSLGGNTIYF. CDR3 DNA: TGTGCCAGCAGCTTAGGTGGAAACACCATATATTTT.

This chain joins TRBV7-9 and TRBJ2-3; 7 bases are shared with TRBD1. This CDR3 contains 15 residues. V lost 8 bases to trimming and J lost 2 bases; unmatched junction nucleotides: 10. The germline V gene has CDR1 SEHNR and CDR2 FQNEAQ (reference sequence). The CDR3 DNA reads TGTGCCAGCCGACCCTGGGACAGAAACACAGATACGCAGTATTTT. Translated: CASRPWDRNTDTQYF.

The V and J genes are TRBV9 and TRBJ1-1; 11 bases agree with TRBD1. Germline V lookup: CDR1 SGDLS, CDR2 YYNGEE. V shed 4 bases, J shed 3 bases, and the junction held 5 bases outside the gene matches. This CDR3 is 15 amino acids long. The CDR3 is CASSPGQGADTEAFF. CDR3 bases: TGTGCCAGCAGCCCAGGACAGGGGGCGGACACTGAAGCTTTCTTT.

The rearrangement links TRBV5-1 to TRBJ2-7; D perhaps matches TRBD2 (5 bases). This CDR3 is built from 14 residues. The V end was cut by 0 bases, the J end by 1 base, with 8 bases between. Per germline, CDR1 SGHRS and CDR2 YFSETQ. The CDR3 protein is CASSLEWTSYEQYF. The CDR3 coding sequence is TGCGCCAGCAGCTTGGAATGGACTTCCTACGAGCAGTACTTC.

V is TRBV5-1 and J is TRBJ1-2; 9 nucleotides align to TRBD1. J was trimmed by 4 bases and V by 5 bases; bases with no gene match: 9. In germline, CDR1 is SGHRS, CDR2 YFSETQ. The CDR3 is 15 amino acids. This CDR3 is CASRTDRGDGYGYTF. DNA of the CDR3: TGCGCCAGCAGGACTGACAGGGGGGATGGCTATGGCTACACCTTC.

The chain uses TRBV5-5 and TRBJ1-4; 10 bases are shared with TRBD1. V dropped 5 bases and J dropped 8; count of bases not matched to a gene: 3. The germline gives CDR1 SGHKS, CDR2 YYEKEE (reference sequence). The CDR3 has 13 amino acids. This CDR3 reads CASRTGQGEKLFF. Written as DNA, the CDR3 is TGTGCCAGCAGAACGGGACAGGGGGAAAAACTGTTTTTT.

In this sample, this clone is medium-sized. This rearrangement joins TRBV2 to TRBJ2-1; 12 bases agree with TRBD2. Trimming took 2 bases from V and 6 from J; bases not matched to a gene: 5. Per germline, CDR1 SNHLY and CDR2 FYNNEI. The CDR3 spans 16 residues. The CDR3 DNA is TGTGCCAGCAGTGAATACCCTAGCGGGGGGGCCAATGAGCAGTTCTTC. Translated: CASSEYPSGGANEQFF.

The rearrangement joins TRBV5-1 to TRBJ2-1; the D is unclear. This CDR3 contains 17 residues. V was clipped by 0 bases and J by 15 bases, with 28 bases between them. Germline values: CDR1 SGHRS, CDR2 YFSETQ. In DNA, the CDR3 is TGCGCCAGCAGCTTGGGGGCAGATGATCTCTCGCCGGTCGCCCCGTTCTTC. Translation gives CASSLGADDLSPVAPFF.

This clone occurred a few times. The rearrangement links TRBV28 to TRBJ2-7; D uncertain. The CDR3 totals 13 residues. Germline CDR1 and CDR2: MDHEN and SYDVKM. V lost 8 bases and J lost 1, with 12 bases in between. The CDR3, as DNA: TGTGCCAGCGGAACCGGACGGTCCTACGAGCAGTACTTC. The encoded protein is CASGTGRSYEQYF.

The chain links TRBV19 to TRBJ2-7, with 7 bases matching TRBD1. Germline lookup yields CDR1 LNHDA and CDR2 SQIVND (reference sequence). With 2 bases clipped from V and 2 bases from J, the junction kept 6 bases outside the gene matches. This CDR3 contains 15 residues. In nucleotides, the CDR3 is TGTGCCAGTAGTATAAGTTATGGGACAGCCTACGAGCAGTACTTC. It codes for CASSISYGTAYEQYF.